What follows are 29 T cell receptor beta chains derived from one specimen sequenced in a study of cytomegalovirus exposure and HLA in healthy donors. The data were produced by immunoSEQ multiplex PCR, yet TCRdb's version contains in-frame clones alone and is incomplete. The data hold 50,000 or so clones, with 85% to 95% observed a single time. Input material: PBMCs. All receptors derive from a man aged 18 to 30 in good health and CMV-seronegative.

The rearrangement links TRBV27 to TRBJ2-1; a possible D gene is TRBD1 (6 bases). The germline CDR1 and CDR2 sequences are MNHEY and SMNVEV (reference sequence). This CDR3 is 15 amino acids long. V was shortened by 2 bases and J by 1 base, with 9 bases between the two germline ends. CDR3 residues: CASSLGRGSYNEQFF. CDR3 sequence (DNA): TGTGCCAGCAGTTTAGGCAGGGGATCCTACAATGAGCAGTTCTTC.

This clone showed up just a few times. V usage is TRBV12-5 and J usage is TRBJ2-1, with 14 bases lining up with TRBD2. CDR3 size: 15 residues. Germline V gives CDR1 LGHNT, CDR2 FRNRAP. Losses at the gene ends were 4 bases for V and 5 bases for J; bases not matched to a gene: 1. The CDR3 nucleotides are TGTGCTAGTGGTTCGGGACTAGCGGGAGACAATGAGCAGTTCTTC. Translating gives CASGSGLAGDNEQFF. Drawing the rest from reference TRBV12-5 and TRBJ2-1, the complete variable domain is DARVTQTPRHKVTEMGQEVTMRCQPILGHNTVFWYRQTMMQGLELLAYFRNRAPLDDSGMPKDRFSAEMPDATLATLKIQPSEPRDSAVYFCASGSGLAGDNEQFFGPGTRLTVL.

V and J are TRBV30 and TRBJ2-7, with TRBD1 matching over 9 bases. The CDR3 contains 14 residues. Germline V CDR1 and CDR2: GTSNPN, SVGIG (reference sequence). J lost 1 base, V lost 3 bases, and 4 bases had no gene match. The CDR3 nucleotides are TGTGCCTGGAGGTTAGGGACAGGGTCCTACGAGCAGTACTTC. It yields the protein CAWRLGTGSYEQYF.

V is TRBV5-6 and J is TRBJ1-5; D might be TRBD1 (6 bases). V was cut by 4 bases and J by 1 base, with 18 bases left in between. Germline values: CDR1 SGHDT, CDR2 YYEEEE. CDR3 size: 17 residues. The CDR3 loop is CASSRLQGGLSNQPQHF. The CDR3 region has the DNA TGTGCCAGCAGCCGGCTACAGGGCGGTTTGAGCAATCAGCCCCAGCATTTT.

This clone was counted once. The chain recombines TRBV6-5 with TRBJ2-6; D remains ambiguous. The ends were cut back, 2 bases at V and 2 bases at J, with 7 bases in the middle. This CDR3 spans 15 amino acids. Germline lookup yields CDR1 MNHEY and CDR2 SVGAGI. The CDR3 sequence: CASSYGSPGANVLTF. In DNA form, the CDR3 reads TGTGCCAGCAGTTACGGTAGCCCTGGGGCCAACGTCCTGACTTTC.

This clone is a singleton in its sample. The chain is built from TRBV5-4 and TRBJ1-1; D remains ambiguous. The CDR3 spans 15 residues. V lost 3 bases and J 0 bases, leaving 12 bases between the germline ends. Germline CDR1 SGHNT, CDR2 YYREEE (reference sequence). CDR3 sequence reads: CASSSRKELNTEAFF. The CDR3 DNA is TGTGCCAGCAGCTCCAGGAAGGAACTGAACACTGAAGCTTTCTTT.

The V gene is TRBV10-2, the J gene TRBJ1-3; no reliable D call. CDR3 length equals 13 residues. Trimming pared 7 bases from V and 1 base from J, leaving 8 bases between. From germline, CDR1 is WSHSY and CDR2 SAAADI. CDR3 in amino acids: CASTVGSGNTIYF. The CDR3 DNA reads TGCGCCAGCACGGTCGGGTCTGGAAACACCATATATTTT.

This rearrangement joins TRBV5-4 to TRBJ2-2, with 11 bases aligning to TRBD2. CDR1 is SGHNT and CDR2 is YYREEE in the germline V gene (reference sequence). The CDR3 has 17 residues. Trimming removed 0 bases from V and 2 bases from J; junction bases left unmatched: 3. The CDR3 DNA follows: TGTGCCAGCAGCTTGGCTAGCGGGAGGCCTAACACCGGGGAGCTGTTTTTT. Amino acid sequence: CASSLASGRPNTGELFF.

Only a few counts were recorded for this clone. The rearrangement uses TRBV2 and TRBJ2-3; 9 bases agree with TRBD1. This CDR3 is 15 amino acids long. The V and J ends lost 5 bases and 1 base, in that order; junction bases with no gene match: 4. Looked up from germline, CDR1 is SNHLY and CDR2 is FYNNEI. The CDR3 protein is CASSLTGGRTDTQYF. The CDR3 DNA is TGTGCCAGCAGTCTCACAGGGGGCCGCACAGATACGCAGTATTTT.

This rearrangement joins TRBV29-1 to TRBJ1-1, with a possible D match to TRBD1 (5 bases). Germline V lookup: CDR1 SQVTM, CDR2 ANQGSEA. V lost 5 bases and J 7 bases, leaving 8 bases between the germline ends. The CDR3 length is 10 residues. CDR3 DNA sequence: TGCAGCGTTAGCGGGGGTGAAGCTTTCTTT. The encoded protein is CSVSGGEAFF. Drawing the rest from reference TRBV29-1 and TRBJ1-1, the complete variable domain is SAVISQKPSRDICQRGTSLTIQCQVDSQVTMMFWYRQQPGQSLTLIATANQGSEATYESGFVIDKFPISRPNLTFSTLTVSNMSPEDSSIYLCSVSGGEAFFGQGTRLTVV.

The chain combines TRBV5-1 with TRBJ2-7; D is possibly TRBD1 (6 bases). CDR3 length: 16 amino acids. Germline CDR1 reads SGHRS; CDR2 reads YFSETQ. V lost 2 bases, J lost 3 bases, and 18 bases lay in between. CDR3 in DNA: TGCGCCAGCAGCTTCGATGTCCGGACAGAGGGCTACGAGCAGTACTTC. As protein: CASSFDVRTEGYEQYF.

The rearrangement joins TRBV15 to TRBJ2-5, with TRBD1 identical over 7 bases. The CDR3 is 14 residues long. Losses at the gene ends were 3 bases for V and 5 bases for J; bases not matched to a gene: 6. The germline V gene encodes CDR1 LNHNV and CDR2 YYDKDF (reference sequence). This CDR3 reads CATSRLTTGETQYF. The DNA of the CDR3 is TGTGCCACCAGCAGGCTGACGACAGGGGAGACCCAGTACTTC.

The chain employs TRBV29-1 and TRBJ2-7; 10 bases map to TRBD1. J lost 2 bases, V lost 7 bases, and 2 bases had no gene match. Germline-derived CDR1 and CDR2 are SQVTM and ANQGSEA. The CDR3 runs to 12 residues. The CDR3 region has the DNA TGCAGCGCCGGGACAGGGGCCTACGAGCAGTACTTC. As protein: CSAGTGAYEQYF.

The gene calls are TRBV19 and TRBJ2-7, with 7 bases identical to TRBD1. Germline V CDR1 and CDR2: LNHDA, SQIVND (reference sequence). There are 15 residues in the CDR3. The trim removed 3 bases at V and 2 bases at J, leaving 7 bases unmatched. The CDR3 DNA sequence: TGTGCCAGTAGTATCGAGGTGGGACAGACCTACGAGCAGTACTTC. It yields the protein CASSIEVGQTYEQYF.

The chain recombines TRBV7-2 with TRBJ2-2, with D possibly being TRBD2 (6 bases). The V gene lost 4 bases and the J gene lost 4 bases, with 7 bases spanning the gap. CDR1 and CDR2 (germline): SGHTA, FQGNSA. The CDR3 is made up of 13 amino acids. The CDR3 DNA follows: TGTGCCAGCAGCTCTAGCGCCACCGGGGAGCTGTTTTTT. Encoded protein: CASSSSATGELFF.

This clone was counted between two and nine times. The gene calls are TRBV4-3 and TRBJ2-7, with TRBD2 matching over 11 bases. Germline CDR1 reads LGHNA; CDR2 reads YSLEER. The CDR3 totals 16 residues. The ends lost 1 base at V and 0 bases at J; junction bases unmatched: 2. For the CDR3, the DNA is TGCGCCAGCAGCCAAGGGGGACTAGCGGACTCCTACGAGCAGTACTTC. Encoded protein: CASSQGGLADSYEQYF.

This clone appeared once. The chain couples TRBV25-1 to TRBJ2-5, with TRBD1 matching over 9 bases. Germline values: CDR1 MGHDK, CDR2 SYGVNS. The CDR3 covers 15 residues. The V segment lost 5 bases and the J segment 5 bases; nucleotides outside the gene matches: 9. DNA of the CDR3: TGTGCCAGCAGTCCCTCGACAGGGGGTCTTGAGACCCAGTACTTC. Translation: CASSPSTGGLETQYF.

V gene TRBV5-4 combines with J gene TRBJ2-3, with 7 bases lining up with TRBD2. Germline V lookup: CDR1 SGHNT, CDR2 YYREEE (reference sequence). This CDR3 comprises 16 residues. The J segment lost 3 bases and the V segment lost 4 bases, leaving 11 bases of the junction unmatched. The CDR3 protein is CASSPGAGRKTDTQYF. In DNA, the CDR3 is TGTGCCAGCAGCCCAGGAGCGGGAAGAAAAACAGATACGCAGTATTTT.

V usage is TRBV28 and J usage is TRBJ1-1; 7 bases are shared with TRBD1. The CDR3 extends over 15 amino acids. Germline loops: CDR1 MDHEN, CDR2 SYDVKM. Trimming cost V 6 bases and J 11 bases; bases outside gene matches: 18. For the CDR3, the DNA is TGTGCCAGCAGCACCTACAGGGGTACCGAGCCGGCGGCTTTCTTT. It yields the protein CASSTYRGTEPAAFF. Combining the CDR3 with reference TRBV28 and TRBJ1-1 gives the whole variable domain DVKVTQSSRYLVKRTGEKVFLECVQDMDHENMFWYRQDPGLGLRLIYFSYDVKMKEKGDIPEGYSVSREKKERFSLILESASTNQTSMYLCASSTYRGTEPAAFFGQGTRLTVV.

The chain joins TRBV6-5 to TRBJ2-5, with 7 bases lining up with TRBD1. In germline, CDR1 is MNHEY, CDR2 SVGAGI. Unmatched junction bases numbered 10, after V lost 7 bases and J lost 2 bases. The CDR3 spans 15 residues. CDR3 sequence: CASTLLGDRQETQYF. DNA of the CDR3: TGTGCCAGCACCCTTCTGGGGGACAGACAAGAGACCCAGTACTTC.

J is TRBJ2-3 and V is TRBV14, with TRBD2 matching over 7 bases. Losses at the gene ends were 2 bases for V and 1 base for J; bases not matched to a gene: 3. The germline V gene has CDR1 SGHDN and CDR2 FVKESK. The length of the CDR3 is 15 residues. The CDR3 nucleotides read TGTGCCAGCAGCCAACGACTAGCAGGCACAGATACGCAGTATTTT. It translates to CASSQRLAGTDTQYF.

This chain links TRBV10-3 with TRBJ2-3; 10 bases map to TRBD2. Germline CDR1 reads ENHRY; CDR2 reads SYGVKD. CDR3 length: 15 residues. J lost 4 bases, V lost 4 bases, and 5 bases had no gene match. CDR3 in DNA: TGTGCCATCAGTGGAGGAGCGGGAGGGGCAGATACGCAGTATTTT. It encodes CAISGGAGGADTQYF.

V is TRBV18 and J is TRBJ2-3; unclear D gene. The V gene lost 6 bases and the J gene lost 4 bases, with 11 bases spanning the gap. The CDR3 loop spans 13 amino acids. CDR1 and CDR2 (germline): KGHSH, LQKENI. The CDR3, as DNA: TGTGCCAGCTCCACCGGGTCCCCAGATACGCAGTATTTT. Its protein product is CASSTGSPDTQYF.

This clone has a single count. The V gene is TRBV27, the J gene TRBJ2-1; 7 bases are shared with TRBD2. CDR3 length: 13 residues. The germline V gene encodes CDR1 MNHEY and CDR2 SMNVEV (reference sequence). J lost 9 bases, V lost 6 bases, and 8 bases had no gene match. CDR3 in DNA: TGTGCCAGCAGGGGGGGAGGGCGTTCTGAGCAGTTCTTC. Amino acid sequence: CASRGGGRSEQFF.

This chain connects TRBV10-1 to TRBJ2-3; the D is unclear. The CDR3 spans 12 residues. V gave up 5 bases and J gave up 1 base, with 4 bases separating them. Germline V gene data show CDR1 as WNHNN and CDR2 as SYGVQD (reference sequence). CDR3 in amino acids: CASSTGTDTQYF. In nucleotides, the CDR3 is TGCGCCAGCAGTACAGGCACAGATACGCAGTATTTT.

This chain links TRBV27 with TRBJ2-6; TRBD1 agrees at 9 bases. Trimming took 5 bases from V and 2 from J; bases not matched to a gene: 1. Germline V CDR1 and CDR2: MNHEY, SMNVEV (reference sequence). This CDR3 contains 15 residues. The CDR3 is CASSRQGAGANVLTF. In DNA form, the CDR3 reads TGTGCCAGCAGTAGACAGGGGGCTGGGGCCAACGTCCTGACTTTC.

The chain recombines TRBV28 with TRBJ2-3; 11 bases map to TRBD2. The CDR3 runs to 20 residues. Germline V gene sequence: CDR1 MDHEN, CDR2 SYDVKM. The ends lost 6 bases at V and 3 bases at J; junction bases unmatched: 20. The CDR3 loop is CASSHQSAFSGRAGTDTQYF. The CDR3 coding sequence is TGTGCCAGCAGCCACCAGTCCGCATTTAGCGGGAGGGCCGGGACAGATACGCAGTATTTT.

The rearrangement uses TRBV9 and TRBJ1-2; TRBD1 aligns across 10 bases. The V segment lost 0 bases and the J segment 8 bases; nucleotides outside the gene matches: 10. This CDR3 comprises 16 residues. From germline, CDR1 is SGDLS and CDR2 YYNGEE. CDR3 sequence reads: CASSVAYFGTGDGYTF. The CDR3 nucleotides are TGTGCCAGCAGCGTAGCTTATTTCGGGACAGGGGACGGCTACACCTTC.

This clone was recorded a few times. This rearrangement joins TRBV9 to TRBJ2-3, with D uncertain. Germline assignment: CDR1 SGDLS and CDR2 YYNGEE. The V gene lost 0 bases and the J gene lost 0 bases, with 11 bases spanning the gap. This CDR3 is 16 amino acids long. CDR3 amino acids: CASSVGFGPSTDTQYF. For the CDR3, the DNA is TGTGCCAGCAGCGTAGGCTTCGGTCCTAGCACAGATACGCAGTATTTT.